Reported below is one TCR beta chain. Its target is unknown. It was via CD45RO/CCR7/CD25/CD127/CD95/CD27 that CD4+ naive, central memory, regulatory and stem cell-like memory cells were sorted. Sorted cells reached over 98% purity in every population. Expressed TCRB transcripts were sequenced after all isolated RNA was converted to cDNA. The method was immunoSEQ multiplex PCR; TCRdb's version includes in-frame clones alone and lacks a portion of them. The sample consists of approximately 730,000 clones, roughly an eighth of them appearing once. The sample originates from a study of beta chain features in type 1 diabetes. Study-wide points: At VDJ recombination sites, type 1 diabetes patients had fewer insertions and more deleted nucleotides. A moderate, significant TCRB CDR3 shortening appeared in type 1 diabetes across four CD4+ subsets.

The sequenced sample consisted of naive CD4+ T cells from blood. The TCR comes from a man younger than 35 with type 1 diabetes.

For the CDR3, the DNA is TGTGCCAGCAGTCTAAATTACAATGAGCAGTTCTTC. It codes for CASSLNYNEQFF. V usage is TRBV28 and J usage is TRBJ2-1; D uncertain. Trimming removed 5 bases from V and 4 bases from J, with 6 bases in between. Germline V gives CDR1 MDHEN, CDR2 SYDVKM. The CDR3 spans 12 residues.